These T cell receptor beta chains were read from a single sample in a study of cytomegalovirus exposure and HLA in healthy donors. Here immunoSEQ multiplex PCR was the method, and the copy in TCRdb shows in-frame clones only, minus some. Of 150,000 to 200,000 clones listed, roughly four fifths were seen once; the top ten hold 2.2%. The sample taken for sequencing was PBMCs. These receptors were taken from a woman aged 30 to 39 in good health and CMV-seronegative. The CDR3 runs from the conserved cysteine through the conserved F or W.

J | V | CDR3
TRBJ1-2 | TRBV5-6 | CASSLAPGTGYGYTF
TRBJ2-5 | TRBV7-9 | CASSPRDLAGETQYF
TRBJ2-7 | TRBV2 | CASSPGGGPDGYEQYF
TRBJ2-4 | TRBV28 | CASKLGLYKNIQYF
TRBJ2-3 | TRBV5-6 | CASSWDREVRGDTQYF
TRBJ2-2 | TRBV5-5 | CASSLSGEPTGELFF
TRBJ1-1 | TRBV27 | CASSLSRNTEAFF
TRBJ2-1 | TRBV6-1 | CASNLAGGSNEQFF
TRBJ1-2 | TRBV29-1 | CSVFDRGVFNGYTF
TRBJ1-5 | TRBV28 | CASSSLGQGHNQPQHF
TRBJ2-7 | TRBV7-2 | CASSLEGRTGTRSHEQYF
TRBJ2-7 | TRBV28 | CASSSDRAFPLYEQYF
TRBJ1-6 | TRBV4-1 | CASRQDAGGSSPLHF
TRBJ1-2 | TRBV28 | CASSLSGHGYTF
TRBJ1-5 | TRBV7-2 | CASSLASAGGSYSNQPQHF
TRBJ2-2 | TRBV7-9 | CASSFGDRAPGELFF
TRBJ2-1 | TRBV29-1 | CSVAGDRGRDEQFF